The next 14 T cell receptor beta chains were all read from a single sample in a study of a mutant IDH1 vaccine in newly diagnosed glioma. Sequencing used immunoSEQ multiplex PCR; TCRdb keeps in-frame clones, though not all of them. In the table there are about 83,000 clones, 70% to 90% of which are singletons. The time point here: week 47, end of study. The study gave 300 ug of mutant IDH1 20-mer peptide per vaccine dose, with topical imiquimod. These TCRs' antigens remain unknown. This specimen consisted of PBMCs, obtained from a glioma patient whose treatment included an IDH1 peptide vaccine. These receptors originate from a man aged 40-49 years with glioma.

This clone was counted once. The gene calls are TRBV10-2 and TRBJ2-7; 7 bases line up with TRBD1. CDR3 size: 16 residues. V lost 2 bases and J lost 3; bases outside the gene matches: 10. From germline, CDR1 is WSHSY and CDR2 SAAADI. The CDR3 sequence: CASSEGVDRFLYEQYF. The CDR3, as DNA: TGCGCCAGCAGTGAGGGTGTGGACAGGTTCCTCTACGAGCAGTACTTC.

The chain joins TRBV18 to TRBJ2-3; 8 bases are shared with TRBD1. The trim removed 5 bases at V and 4 bases at J, leaving 5 bases unmatched. Germline CDR1 and CDR2: KGHSH and LQKENI. CDR3 length: 14 amino acids. CDR3 sequence (DNA): TGTGCCAGCTCAATGACAGGGGACCCAGATACGCAGTATTTT. It encodes CASSMTGDPDTQYF.

Details on this clone: This CDR3 is also generated by other DNA sequences in the sample. The chain has TRBV10-1 and TRBJ2-1; 11 bases line up with TRBD2. The J segment lost 0 bases and the V segment lost 6 bases, leaving 7 bases of the junction unmatched. CDR3 size: 17 residues. The germline V gene has CDR1 WNHNN and CDR2 SYGVQD (reference sequence). The CDR3 reads CASSLLAGASSYNEQFF. The CDR3 nucleotides are TGCGCCAGCAGCTTACTAGCGGGGGCCAGCTCCTACAATGAGCAGTTCTTC.

J is TRBJ2-7 and V is TRBV2; TRBD1 is a possible D gene (6 bases). The germline V and J ends were trimmed by 4 bases and 2 bases, with 9 bases remaining between them. CDR3 length: 13 residues. Germline CDR1 reads SNHLY; CDR2 reads FYNNEI. The CDR3 loop is CASSVRQAYEQYF. Written as DNA, the CDR3 is TGTGCCAGCAGTGTTAGACAGGCCTACGAGCAGTACTTC.

The CDR3 nucleotides are TGTGCCAGTAGTATGTCCAGGGAAGAGCCCCAGCATTTT. Protein sequence: CASSMSREEPQHF. The chain employs TRBV19 and TRBJ1-5; D is possibly TRBD1 (5 bases). Trimming pared 3 bases from V and 8 bases from J, leaving 11 bases between. The CDR3 length is 13 residues. Per germline, CDR1 LNHDA and CDR2 SQIVND (reference sequence).

This clone was observed many times. J is TRBJ2-7 and V is TRBV5-5; D is uncertain. Germline CDR1 reads SGHKS; CDR2 reads YYEKEE (reference sequence). With 0 bases removed from V and 2 bases from J, the gap between germline ends came to 9 bases. The CDR3 is 14 residues long. The CDR3 sequence: CASSLGTQPYEQYF. CDR3 nucleotides: TGTGCCAGCAGCTTGGGGACGCAACCCTACGAGCAGTACTTC.

This chain connects TRBV28 to TRBJ1-4; possibly TRBD1 for D (5 bases). CDR1 is MDHEN, CDR2 SYDVKM, per germline. Trimming left V 6 bases short and J 5 bases short, with 13 bases between. The CDR3 has 14 residues. The CDR3 DNA reads TGTGCCAGCAGGGGGACCTTGGGGAATGAAAAACTGTTTTTT. This gives the protein CASRGTLGNEKLFF.

V usage is TRBV28 and J usage is TRBJ2-1; 7 bases match TRBD2. Germline V lookup: CDR1 MDHEN, CDR2 SYDVKM. The V and J ends lost 6 bases and 6 bases, in that order; junction bases with no gene match: 2. The CDR3 totals 12 residues. The CDR3 loop reads CASSQRGNEQFF. In DNA, the CDR3 is TGTGCCAGCAGCCAGCGGGGCAATGAGCAGTTCTTC. The whole variable domain, remainder taken from reference TRBV28 and TRBJ2-1, is DVKVTQSSRYLVKRTGEKVFLECVQDMDHENMFWYRQDPGLGLRLIYFSYDVKMKEKGDIPEGYSVSREKKERFSLILESASTNQTSMYLCASSQRGNEQFFGPGTRLTVL.

This clone was recorded only once. The chain's CDR3 is CASSNYPGQGNTIYF. The CDR3 DNA reads TGCGCCAGCAGTAATTATCCGGGACAGGGAAACACCATATATTTT. This chain links TRBV4-3 with TRBJ1-3, with 7 bases aligning to TRBD1. The CDR3 has 15 residues. The germline V gene has CDR1 LGHNA and CDR2 YSLEER. With 6 bases clipped from V and 4 bases from J, the junction kept 9 bases outside the gene matches.

V usage is TRBV30 and J usage is TRBJ2-3; 7 bases map to TRBD1. The ends lost 3 bases at V and 5 bases at J; junction bases unmatched: 11. This CDR3 spans 15 amino acids. The V gene's germline CDR1 is GTSNPN and CDR2 SVGIG (reference sequence). CDR3 protein: CAWSAGQVGGDTQYF. The CDR3 DNA reads TGTGCCTGGAGCGCAGGACAGGTTGGGGGAGATACGCAGTATTTT.

This chain uses TRBV6-5 with TRBJ2-1, with 7 bases that match TRBD2. Germline CDR1 reads MNHEY; CDR2 reads SVGAGI. V lost 2 bases, J lost 6 bases, and 4 bases stayed unmatched. CDR3 size: 14 residues. CDR3: CASSYLWGGNEQFF. The CDR3 nucleotides read TGTGCCAGCAGTTACCTTTGGGGGGGCAATGAGCAGTTCTTC.

The chain links TRBV27 to TRBJ1-5; 9 bases agree with TRBD1. The J segment lost 7 bases and the V segment lost 6 bases, leaving 7 bases of the junction unmatched. CDR1 MNHEY and CDR2 SMNVEV come from the germline V gene (reference sequence). This CDR3 has 14 amino acids. The CDR3, as DNA: TGTGCCAGCAGGAGAACAGGGGGCTGGCAGCCCCAGCATTTT. Its protein product is CASRRTGGWQPQHF.

This clone was seen just once. The chain combines TRBV5-8 with TRBJ2-1, with 11 bases aligning to TRBD2. Germline CDR1 SGHTS, CDR2 YDEGEE. Unmatched junction bases numbered 8, after V lost 4 bases and J lost 8 bases. This CDR3 is 15 amino acids long. The CDR3 reads CASSSVAGGLYEQFF. Here the CDR3 DNA reads TGTGCCAGCAGCAGCGTAGCGGGGGGGCTCTATGAGCAGTTCTTC.

This clone was observed a handful of times. V gene TRBV14 combines with J gene TRBJ1-4, with D uncertain. Germline V lookup: CDR1 SGHDN, CDR2 FVKESK. Trimming stripped 1 base from V and 7 bases from J, with 10 bases between. This CDR3 is built from 14 residues. The DNA of the CDR3 is TGTGCCAGCAGCCAAGCCTCGGGTCTTGAAAAACTGTTTTTT. Translation gives CASSQASGLEKLFF.